This T cell receptor beta chain was sequenced during a study of control samples from healthy donors and cancer patients (dated by TCRdb to 2020 to 2022). CDR1 is given as LNHDA and CDR2 as SQIVND, both from the germline V gene (reference sequence). Trimming at the junction amounts to 3 bases on V and 7 bases on J, and the germline ends lie 16 bases apart. The CDR3 sequence holds 16 residues, the cysteine and phenylalanine included. Only the CDR3 portion is preserved as DNA: 48 bases, with reading frame beginning at the first base. Remarks on this clone: Its cognate antigen has yet to be identified. Base qualities were left out, and no much larger clone turns up one base away.

Libraries were prepared through the immunoSEQ multiplex PCR assay. TCRdb mirrors the immuneACCESS table, restricted to in-frame sequences. Some clones are absent from its copies; in checked studies, under half trace to an unresolved V gene, and the reason for the others is unknown. Counted in this sample were over 150,000 clones; approximately 92% of them appeared once. The ten largest clones capture roughly 1.5% of the sample. The sample taken for sequencing was blood. The sequence joins TRBV19 to TRBJ1-6; no confident D gene assignment can be made. The sequence was obtained from a man in his late teens or twenties in good health. The DNA reads as follows: TGTGCCAGTAGTATTTCCTGGTCAGCAGACAATTCACCCCTCCACTTT. This is translated as CASSISWSADNSPLHF.